This T cell receptor (beta chain) comes out of a study of T-cell reconstitution after alpha-beta-depleted transplantation in children. Notes on the study in general: By one year post-transplant, T-cell counts and diversity largely arose from T cells that were newly produced.

Preparation of the TCRbeta library involved a method that used unique molecular identifiers. Using its own MiXCR run on the PCR reads, TCRdb lists one record per CDR3 protein. In the table there are fewer than 750,000 distinct CDR3 sequences, roughly 30% of which are singletons. V gave up 6 bases and J gave up 5 bases, with 10 bases separating them. The CDR3 consists of 12 residues. The germline gives CDR1 LGHDT, CDR2 YNNKEL (reference sequence). Worth noting for this clonotype: Its antigen is undetermined.

The clonotype was recovered from a boy younger than two with Wiskott-Aldrich syndrome, due to receive a stem cell transplant. The sample in question was PBMCs, obtained before TCRalphabeta/CD19-depleted stem cell transplant. This chain links TRBV3-1 with TRBJ2-5; D remains unclear. The CDR3 region is CASRTSRETQYF. The CDR3 DNA reads as TGTGCCAGCAGGACCTCTCGGGAGACCCAGTACTTC.